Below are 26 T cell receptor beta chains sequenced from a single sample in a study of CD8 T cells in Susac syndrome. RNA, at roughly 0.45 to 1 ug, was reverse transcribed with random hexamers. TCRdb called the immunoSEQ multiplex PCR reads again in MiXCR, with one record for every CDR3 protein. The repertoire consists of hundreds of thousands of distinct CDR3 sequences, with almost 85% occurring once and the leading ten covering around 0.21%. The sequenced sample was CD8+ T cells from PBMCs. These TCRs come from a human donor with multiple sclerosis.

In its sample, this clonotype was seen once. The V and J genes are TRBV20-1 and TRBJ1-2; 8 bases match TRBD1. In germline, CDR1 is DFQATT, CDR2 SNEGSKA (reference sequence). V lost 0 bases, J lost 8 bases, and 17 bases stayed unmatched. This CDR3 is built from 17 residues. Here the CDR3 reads CSARDRGGRGHLDGYTF. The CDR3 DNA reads TGCAGTGCTAGAGATCGGGGGGGCAGGGGGCATCTGGACGGCTACACCTTC.

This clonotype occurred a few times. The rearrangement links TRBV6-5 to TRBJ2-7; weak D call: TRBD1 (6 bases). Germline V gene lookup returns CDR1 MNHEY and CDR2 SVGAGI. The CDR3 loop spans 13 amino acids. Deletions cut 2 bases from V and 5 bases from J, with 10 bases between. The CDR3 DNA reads TGTGCCAGCAGTTACGCTGCAGGGGACGAGCAGTACTTC. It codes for CASSYAAGDEQYF.

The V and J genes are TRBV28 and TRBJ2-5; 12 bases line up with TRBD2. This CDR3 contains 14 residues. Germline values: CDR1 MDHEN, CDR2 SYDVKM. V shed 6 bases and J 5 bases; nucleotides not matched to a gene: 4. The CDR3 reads CASSRLAGEETQYF. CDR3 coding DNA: TGTGCCAGCAGCCGACTAGCGGGAGAGGAGACCCAGTACTTC.

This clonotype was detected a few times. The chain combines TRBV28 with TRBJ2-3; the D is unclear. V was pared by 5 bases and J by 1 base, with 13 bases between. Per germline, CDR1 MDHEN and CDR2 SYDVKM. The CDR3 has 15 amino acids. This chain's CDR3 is CASSRSDFGTDTQYF. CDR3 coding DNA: TGTGCCAGCAGTCGGAGCGATTTCGGCACAGATACGCAGTATTTT.

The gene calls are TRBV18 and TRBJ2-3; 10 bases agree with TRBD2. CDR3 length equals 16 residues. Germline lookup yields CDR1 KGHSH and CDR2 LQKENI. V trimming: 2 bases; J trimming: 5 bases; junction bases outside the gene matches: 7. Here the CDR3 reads CASSPASGRAIDTQYF. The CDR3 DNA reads TGTGCCAGCTCACCAGCGAGCGGGAGGGCCATAGATACGCAGTATTTT.

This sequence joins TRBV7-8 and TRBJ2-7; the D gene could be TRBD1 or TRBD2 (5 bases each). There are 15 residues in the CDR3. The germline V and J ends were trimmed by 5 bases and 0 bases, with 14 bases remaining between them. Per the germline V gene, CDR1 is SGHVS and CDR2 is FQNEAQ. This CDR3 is CASSARSGTSYEQYF. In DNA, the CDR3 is TGTGCCAGCAGCGCCCGCTCAGGGACCTCCTACGAGCAGTACTTC.

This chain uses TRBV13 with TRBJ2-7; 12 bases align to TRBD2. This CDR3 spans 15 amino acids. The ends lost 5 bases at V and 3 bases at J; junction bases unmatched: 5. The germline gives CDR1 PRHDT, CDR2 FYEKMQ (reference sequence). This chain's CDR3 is CASSPGLAGYYEQYF. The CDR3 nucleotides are TGTGCCAGCAGCCCTGGACTAGCGGGATACTACGAGCAGTACTTC.

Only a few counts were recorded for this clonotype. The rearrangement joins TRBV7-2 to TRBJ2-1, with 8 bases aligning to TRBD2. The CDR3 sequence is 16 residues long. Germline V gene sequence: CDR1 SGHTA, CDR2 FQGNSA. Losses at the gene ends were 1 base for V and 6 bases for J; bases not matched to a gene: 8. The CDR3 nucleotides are TGTGCCAGCAGCTTAGAATGGCTAGCGGGTACCAATGAGCAGTTCTTC. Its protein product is CASSLEWLAGTNEQFF.

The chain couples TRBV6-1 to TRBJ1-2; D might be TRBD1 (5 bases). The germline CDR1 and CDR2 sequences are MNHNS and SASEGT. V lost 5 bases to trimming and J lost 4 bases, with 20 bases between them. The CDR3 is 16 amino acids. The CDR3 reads CASSTNTGTGGYGYTF. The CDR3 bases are TGTGCCAGCAGTACCAACACCGGGACGGGCGGCTATGGCTACACCTTC.

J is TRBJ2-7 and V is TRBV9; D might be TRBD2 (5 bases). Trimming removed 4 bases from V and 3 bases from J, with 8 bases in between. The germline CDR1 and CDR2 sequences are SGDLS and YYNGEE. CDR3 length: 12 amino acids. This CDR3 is CASSSRDYEQYF. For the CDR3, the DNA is TGTGCCAGCAGCTCCCGGGACTACGAGCAGTACTTC.

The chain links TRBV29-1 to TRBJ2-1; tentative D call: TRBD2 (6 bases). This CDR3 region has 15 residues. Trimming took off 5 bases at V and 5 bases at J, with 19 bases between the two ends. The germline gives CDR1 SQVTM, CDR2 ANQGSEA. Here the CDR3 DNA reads TGCAGCGTTAGACTGTTAGCGGTCGTCCACAATGAGCAGTTCTTC. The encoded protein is CSVRLLAVVHNEQFF.

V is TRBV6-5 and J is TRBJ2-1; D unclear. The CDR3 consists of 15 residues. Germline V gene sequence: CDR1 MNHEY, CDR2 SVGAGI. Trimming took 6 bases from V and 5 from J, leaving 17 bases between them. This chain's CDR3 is CASSLPVTRHNEQFF. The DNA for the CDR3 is TGTGCCAGCAGCCTCCCCGTGACGAGGCACAATGAGCAGTTCTTC.

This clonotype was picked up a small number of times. The CDR3: CASSSLGHHYEQYF. The CDR3 nucleotides read TGTGCCAGCAGTTCTTTAGGACACCACTACGAGCAGTACTTC. The chain is built from TRBV12-3 or TRBV12-4 and TRBJ2-7; a possible D gene is TRBD1 (5 bases). The CDR3 is made up of 14 amino acids. Trimming pared 4 bases from V and 3 bases from J, leaving 13 bases between.

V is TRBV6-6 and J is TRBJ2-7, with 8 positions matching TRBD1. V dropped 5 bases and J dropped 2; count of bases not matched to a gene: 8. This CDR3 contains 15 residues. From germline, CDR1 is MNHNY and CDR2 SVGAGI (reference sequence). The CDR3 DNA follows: TGTGCCAGCAGTAGCATGACAGGGGTAACCTACGAGCAGTACTTC. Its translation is CASSSMTGVTYEQYF.

This chain's CDR3 is CTIPRGDRDYNEQFF. DNA for the CDR3: TGCACCATTCCCCGAGGGGACAGGGACTACAATGAGCAGTTCTTC. The chain uses TRBV20-1 and TRBJ2-1, with 9 positions matching TRBD1. The CDR3 has 15 amino acids. Germline lookup yields CDR1 DFQATT and CDR2 SNEGSKA (reference sequence).

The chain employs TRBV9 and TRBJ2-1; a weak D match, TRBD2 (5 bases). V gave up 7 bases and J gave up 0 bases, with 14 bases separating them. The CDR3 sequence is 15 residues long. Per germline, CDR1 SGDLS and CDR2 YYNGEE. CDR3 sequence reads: CASSPPAASYNEQFF. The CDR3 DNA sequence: TGTGCCAGCTCTCCCCCAGCGGCCTCCTACAATGAGCAGTTCTTC.

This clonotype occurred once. In nucleotides, the CDR3 is TGTGCCACCAGTGATCATAGGGGGACAGGGGTAAGAGAGACCCAGTACTTC. Translation: CATSDHRGTGVRETQYF. The V and J genes are TRBV24-1 and TRBJ2-5, with 10 bases fitting TRBD1. With 3 bases clipped from V and 4 bases from J, the junction kept 10 bases outside the gene matches. CDR3 length: 17 amino acids. Germline V gene sequence: CDR1 KGHDR, CDR2 SFDVKD.

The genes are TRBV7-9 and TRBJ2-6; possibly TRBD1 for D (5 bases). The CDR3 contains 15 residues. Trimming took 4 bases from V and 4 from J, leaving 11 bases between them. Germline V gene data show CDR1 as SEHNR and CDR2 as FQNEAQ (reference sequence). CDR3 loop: CASSSGHLGANVLTF. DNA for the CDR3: TGTGCCAGCAGCTCTGGACACTTAGGGGCCAACGTCCTGACTTTC.

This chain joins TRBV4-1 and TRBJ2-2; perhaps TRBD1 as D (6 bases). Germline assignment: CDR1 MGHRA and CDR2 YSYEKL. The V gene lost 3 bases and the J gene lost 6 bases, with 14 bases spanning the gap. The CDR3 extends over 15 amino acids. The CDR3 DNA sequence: TGCGCCAGCAGCCAGGCACAGGGATCCCCCGGGGAGCTGTTTTTT. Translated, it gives CASSQAQGSPGELFF.

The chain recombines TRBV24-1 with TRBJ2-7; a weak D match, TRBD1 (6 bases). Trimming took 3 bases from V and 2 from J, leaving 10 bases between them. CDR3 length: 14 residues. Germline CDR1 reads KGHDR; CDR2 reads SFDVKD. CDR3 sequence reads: CATSDGRGAYEQYF. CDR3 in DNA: TGTGCCACCAGTGATGGCAGGGGAGCCTACGAGCAGTACTTC.

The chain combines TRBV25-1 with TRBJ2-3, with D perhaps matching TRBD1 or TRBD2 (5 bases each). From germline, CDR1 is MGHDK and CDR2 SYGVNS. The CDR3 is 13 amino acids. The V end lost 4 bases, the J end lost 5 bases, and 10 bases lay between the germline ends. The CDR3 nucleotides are TGTGCCAGCAGTGGGGGGTGGGGAGATACGCAGTATTTT. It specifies CASSGGWGDTQYF. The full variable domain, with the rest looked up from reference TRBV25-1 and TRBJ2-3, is EADIYQTPRYLVIGTGKKITLECSQTMGHDKMYWYQQDPGMELHLIHYSYGVNSTEKGDLSSESTVSRIRTEHFPLTLESARPSHTSQYLCASSGGWGDTQYFGPGTRLTVL.

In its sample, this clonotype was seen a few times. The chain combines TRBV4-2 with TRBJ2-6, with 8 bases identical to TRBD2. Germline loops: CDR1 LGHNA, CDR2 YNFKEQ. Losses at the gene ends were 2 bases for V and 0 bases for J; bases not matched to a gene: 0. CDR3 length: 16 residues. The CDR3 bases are TGTGCCAGCAGCCAACTAGCGGGCTCTGGGGCCAACGTCCTGACTTTC. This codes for CASSQLAGSGANVLTF.

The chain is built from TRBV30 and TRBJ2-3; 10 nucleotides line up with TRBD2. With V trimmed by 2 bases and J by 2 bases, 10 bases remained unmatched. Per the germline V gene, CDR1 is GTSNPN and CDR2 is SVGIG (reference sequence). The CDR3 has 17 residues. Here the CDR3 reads CAWSSRIAGGPTDTQYF. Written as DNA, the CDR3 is TGTGCCTGGAGTTCCCGGATAGCGGGAGGCCCCACAGATACGCAGTATTTT. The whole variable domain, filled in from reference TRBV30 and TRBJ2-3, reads SQTIHQWPATLVQPVGSPLSLECTVEGTSNPNLYWYRQAAGRGLQLLFYSVGIGQISSEVPQNLSASRPQDRQFILSSKKLLLSDSGFYLCAWSSRIAGGPTDTQYFGPGTRLTVL.

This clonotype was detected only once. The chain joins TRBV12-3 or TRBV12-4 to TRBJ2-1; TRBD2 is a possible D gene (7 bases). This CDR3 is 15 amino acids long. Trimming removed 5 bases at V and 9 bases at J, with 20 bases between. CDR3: CASSLGGAWVGEQFF. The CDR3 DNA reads TGTGCCAGCAGTCTGGGGGGGGCCTGGGTCGGTGAGCAGTTCTTC.

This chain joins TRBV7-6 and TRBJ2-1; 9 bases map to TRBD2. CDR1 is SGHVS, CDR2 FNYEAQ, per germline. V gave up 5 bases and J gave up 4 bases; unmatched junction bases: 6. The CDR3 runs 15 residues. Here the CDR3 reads CASSDGREGYNEQFF. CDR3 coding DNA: TGTGCCAGCAGCGATGGGCGGGAGGGTTACAATGAGCAGTTCTTC. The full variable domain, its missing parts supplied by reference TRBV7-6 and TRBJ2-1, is GAGVSQSPRYKVTKRGQDVALRCDPISGHVSLYWYRQALGQGPEFLTYFNYEAQQDKSGLPNDRFSAERPEGSISTLTIQRTEQRDSAMYRCASSDGREGYNEQFFGPGTRLTVL.

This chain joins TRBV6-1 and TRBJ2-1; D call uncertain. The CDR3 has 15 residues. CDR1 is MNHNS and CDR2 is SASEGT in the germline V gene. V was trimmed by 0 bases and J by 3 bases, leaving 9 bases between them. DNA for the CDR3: TGTGCCAGCAGTGAAGCCTTTTCCCTCTACAATGAGCAGTTCTTC. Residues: CASSEAFSLYNEQFF.